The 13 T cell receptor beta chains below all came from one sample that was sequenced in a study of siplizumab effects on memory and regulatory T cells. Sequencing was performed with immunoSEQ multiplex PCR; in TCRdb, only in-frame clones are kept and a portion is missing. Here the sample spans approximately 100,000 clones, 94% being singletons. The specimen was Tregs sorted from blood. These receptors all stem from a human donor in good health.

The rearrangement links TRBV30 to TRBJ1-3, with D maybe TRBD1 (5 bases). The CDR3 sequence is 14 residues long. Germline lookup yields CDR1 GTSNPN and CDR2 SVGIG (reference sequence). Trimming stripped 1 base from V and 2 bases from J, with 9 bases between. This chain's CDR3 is CAWSGSGPGNTIYF. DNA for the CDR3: TGTGCCTGGAGTGGATCGGGACCTGGAAACACCATATATTTT.

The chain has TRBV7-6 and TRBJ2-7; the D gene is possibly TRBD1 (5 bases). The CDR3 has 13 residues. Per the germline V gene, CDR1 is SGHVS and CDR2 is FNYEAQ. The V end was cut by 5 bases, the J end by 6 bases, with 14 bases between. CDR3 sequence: CASSPPQDPEQYF. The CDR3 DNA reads TGTGCCAGCAGCCCCCCACAGGACCCCGAGCAGTACTTC.

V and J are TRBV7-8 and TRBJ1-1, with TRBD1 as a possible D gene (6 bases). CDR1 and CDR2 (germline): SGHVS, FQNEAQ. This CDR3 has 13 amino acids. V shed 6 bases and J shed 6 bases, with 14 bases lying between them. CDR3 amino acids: CASRPTGFPEAFF. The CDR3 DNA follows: TGTGCCAGCAGGCCAACAGGGTTTCCTGAAGCTTTCTTT.

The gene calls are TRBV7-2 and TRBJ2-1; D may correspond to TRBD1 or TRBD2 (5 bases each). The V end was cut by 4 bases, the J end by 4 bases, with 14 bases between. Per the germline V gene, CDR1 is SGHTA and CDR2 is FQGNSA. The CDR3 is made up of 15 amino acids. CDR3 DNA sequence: TGTGCCAGCAGCTCCGAAGTGGGGGTTTACAATGAGCAGTTCTTC. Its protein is CASSSEVGVYNEQFF.

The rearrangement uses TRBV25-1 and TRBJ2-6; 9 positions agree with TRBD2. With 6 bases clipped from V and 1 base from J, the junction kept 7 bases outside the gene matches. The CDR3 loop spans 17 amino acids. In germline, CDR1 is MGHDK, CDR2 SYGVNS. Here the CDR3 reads CASRRGGRASGANVLTF. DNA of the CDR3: TGTGCCAGCAGGCGGGGGGGACGGGCATCTGGGGCCAACGTCCTGACTTTC.

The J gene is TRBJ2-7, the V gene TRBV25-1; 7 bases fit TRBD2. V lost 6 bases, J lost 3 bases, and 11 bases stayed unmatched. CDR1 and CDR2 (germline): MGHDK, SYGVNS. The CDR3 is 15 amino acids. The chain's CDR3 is CASRDTGTTHYEQYF. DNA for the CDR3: TGTGCCAGCAGAGATACCGGGACTACACACTACGAGCAGTACTTC.

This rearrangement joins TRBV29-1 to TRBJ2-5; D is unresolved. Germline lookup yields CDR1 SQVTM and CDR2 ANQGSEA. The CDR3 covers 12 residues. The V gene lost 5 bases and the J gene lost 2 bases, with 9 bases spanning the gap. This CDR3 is CSVTPGQETQYF. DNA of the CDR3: TGCAGCGTTACCCCTGGTCAAGAGACCCAGTACTTC.

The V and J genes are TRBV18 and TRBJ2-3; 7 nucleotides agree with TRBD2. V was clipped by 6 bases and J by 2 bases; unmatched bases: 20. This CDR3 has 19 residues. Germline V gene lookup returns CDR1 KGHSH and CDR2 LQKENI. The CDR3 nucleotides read TGTGCCAGCTCCCCGTTTTTGGGCGGGAGCAATTTACTCACAGATACGCAGTATTTT. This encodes CASSPFLGGSNLLTDTQYF. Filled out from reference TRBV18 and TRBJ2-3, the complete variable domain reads NAGVMQNPRHLVRRRGQEARLRCSPMKGHSHVYWYRQLPEEGLKFMVYLQKENIIDESGMPKERFSAEFPKEGPSILRIQQVVRGDSAAYFCASSPFLGGSNLLTDTQYFGPGTRLTVL.

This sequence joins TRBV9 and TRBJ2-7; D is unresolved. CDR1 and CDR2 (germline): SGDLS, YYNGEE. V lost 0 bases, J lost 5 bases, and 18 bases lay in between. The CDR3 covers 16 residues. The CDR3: CASSVAIWEPDNEQYF. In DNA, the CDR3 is TGTGCCAGCAGCGTAGCTATCTGGGAACCCGACAACGAGCAGTACTTC.

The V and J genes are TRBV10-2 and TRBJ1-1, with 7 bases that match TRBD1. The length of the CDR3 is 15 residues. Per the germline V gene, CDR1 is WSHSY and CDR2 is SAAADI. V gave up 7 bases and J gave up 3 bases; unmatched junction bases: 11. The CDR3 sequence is CASMGQSRGYTEAFF. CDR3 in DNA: TGCGCCAGCATGGGCCAAAGCAGGGGGTACACTGAAGCTTTCTTT.

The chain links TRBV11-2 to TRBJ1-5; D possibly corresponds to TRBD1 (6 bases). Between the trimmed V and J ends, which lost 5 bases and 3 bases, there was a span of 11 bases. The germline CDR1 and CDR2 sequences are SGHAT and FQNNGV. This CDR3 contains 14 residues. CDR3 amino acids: CASSLQGHNQPQHF. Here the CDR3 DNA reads TGTGCCAGCAGCCTCCAGGGGCACAATCAGCCCCAGCATTTT.

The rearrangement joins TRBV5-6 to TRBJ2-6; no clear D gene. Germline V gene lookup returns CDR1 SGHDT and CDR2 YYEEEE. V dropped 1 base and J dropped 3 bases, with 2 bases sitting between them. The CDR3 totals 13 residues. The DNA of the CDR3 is TGTGCCAGCAGCTTGTTTGGGGCCAACGTCCTGACTTTC. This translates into CASSLFGANVLTF.

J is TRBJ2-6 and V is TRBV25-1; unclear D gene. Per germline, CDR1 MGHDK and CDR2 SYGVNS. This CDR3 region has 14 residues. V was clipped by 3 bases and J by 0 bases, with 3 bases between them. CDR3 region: CASSDNSGANVLTF. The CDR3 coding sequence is TGTGCCAGCAGTGACAACTCTGGGGCCAACGTCCTGACTTTC.